These 24 T cell receptor beta chains came from one sample sequenced in a study of T cells after yellow fever vaccination. A single record per CDR3 protein comes from TCRdb applying MiXCR to the 5' RACE reads. The sample records 250,000 to 400,000 distinct CDR3 sequences, approximately 4% being singletons. The sequences come from PBMCs, collected 5 days after the yellow fever booster vaccination. Source of these receptors: a man aged 18 to 29 who received the YFV17D yellow fever vaccine.

This clonotype was seen ten or more times. V and J are TRBV12-3 or TRBV12-4 and TRBJ2-3; the D is unclear. The CDR3 consists of 16 residues. Trimming cost V 0 bases and J 0 bases, with 10 bases left between them. The chain's CDR3 is CASSLAVGSSTDTQYF. For the CDR3, the DNA is TGTGCCAGCAGTTTAGCTGTCGGATCTAGCACAGATACGCAGTATTTT.

The V and J genes are TRBV11-1 and TRBJ2-3; tentative D call: TRBD2 (6 bases). The ends were cut back, 5 bases at V and 2 bases at J, with 14 bases in the middle. Germline V lookup: CDR1 SGHAT, CDR2 FQDESV (reference sequence). The CDR3 loop spans 15 amino acids. The chain's CDR3 is CASSRARGSTDTQYF. In DNA form, the CDR3 reads TGTGCCAGCAGCCGAGCGCGGGGATCCACAGATACGCAGTATTTT.

The chain couples TRBV7-9 to TRBJ1-4; 8 bases agree with TRBD1. The V segment lost 2 bases and the J segment 3 bases; nucleotides outside the gene matches: 8. CDR3 length: 17 amino acids. CDR1 and CDR2 from the germline V gene are SEHNR and FQNEAQ (reference sequence). CDR3 nucleotides: TGTGCCAGCAGCTTAAGCAGGGGGCGGAGTTCTAATGAAAAACTGTTTTTT. It codes for CASSLSRGRSSNEKLFF.

This chain uses TRBV7-4 with TRBJ1-3; 9 nucleotides line up with TRBD1. Per germline, CDR1 SGHVT and CDR2 SQSDAQ. The CDR3 has 19 residues. Trimming removed 5 bases from V and 4 bases from J; junction bases left unmatched: 18. This CDR3 reads CASSPRGSGDRESGNTIYF. Here the CDR3 DNA reads TGTGCCAGCAGCCCGCGTGGTTCGGGGGACAGGGAGTCCGGAAACACCATATATTTT.

This clonotype was counted only a few times. This chain joins TRBV15 and TRBJ2-5; possible D gene TRBD1, 5 bases. Germline loops: CDR1 LNHNV, CDR2 YYDKDF (reference sequence). Trimming cost V 1 base and J 4 bases, with 16 bases left between them. The CDR3 has 16 residues. CDR3 in amino acids: CATSRGHRGRGETQYF. The CDR3 region has the DNA TGTGCCACCAGCAGAGGACACCGAGGAAGGGGAGAGACCCAGTACTTC. Together with reference TRBV15 and TRBJ2-5, the CDR3 gives the full variable domain: DAMVIQNPRYQVTQFGKPVTLSCSQTLNHNVMYWYQQKSSQAPKLLFHYYDKDFNNEADTPDNFQSRRPNTSFCFLDIRSPGLGDTAMYLCATSRGHRGRGETQYFGPGTRLLVL.

The genes are TRBV24-1 and TRBJ2-2; 7 bases are a match to TRBD1. The junction had 4 bases not matched to a gene; V was cut back by 0 bases and J by 7 bases. The CDR3 contains 15 residues. CDR1 is KGHDR, CDR2 SFDVKD, per germline. The CDR3 loop is CATSDLRRGIGELFF. CDR3 sequence (DNA): TGTGCCACCAGTGATTTGCGCAGGGGGATCGGGGAGCTGTTTTTT.

This clonotype appeared a few times. CDR3 sequence reads: CASSPRTGEYGYTF. CDR3 nucleotide sequence: TGTGCCAGCAGCCCGAGGACAGGGGAATATGGCTACACCTTC. The V and J genes are TRBV7-2 and TRBJ1-2, with 9 bases fitting TRBD1. Losses at the gene ends were 5 bases for V and 5 bases for J; bases not matched to a gene: 6. The CDR3 is 14 residues long. Germline V lookup: CDR1 SGHTA, CDR2 FQGNSA. Combining the CDR3 with reference TRBV7-2 and TRBJ1-2 gives the whole variable domain GAGVSQSPSNKVTEKGKDVELRCDPISGHTALYWYRQSLGQGLEFLIYFQGNSAPDKSGLPSDRFSAERTGGSVSTLTIQRTQQEDSAVYLCASSPRTGEYGYTFGSGTRLTVV.

The chain recombines TRBV6-5 with TRBJ2-5; 10 positions match TRBD2. V shed 0 bases and J 3 bases; nucleotides not matched to a gene: 4. The CDR3 is 16 amino acids. CDR1 is MNHEY and CDR2 is SVGAGI in the germline V gene. The CDR3 DNA reads TGTGCCAGCAGTTACTCGAGTAGCGGGAGGAAAGAGACCCAGTACTTC. This sequence encodes CASSYSSSGRKETQYF.

This chain connects TRBV12-3 or TRBV12-4 to TRBJ1-1, with D perhaps matching TRBD1 (6 bases). CDR3 size: 13 residues. V shed 7 bases and J shed 4 bases, with 13 bases lying between them. The CDR3 spells CASKGDVGTEAFF. The DNA of the CDR3 is TGTGCCAGCAAGGGGGATGTGGGCACTGAAGCTTTCTTT.

This clonotype has only a few counts. This sequence joins TRBV7-2 and TRBJ1-6, with TRBD1 identical over 10 bases. Germline V gene lookup returns CDR1 SGHTA and CDR2 FQGNSA. Trimming removed 5 bases from V and 7 bases from J; junction bases left unmatched: 5. The CDR3 totals 15 residues. CDR3 region: CASSRGGQGNSPLHF. The CDR3 region has the DNA TGTGCCAGCAGCCGAGGGGGACAGGGGAATTCACCCCTCCACTTT.

The CDR3 DNA reads TGTGCCAGCAGCCGTGCACTCAGATTGGACAGAGGCGAGCAGTACGTC. Encoded protein: CASSRALRLDRGEQYV. The V gene is TRBV28, the J gene TRBJ2-7, with D maybe TRBD1 (6 bases). This CDR3 contains 16 residues. V lost 6 bases and J 6 bases, leaving 24 bases between the germline ends. CDR1 MDHEN and CDR2 SYDVKM come from the germline V gene.

In its sample, this clonotype was seen many times. The CDR3 region is CASSPPNYEGATEAFF. DNA for the CDR3: TGTGCCAGCTCACCACCGAATTATGAGGGGGCGACTGAAGCTTTCTTT. V usage is TRBV18 and J usage is TRBJ1-1; 7 bases align to TRBD1. The germline CDR1 and CDR2 sequences are KGHSH and LQKENI. Losses at the gene ends were 0 bases for V and 5 bases for J; bases not matched to a gene: 9. This CDR3 is 16 amino acids long.

The J gene is TRBJ2-3, the V gene TRBV20-1; D remains unclear. The CDR3 is 13 residues long. Germline V gene data show CDR1 as DFQATT and CDR2 as SNEGSKA (reference sequence). Between the trimmed V and J ends, which lost 5 bases and 2 bases, there was a span of 11 bases. This chain's CDR3 is CSARGRVTDTQYF. CDR3 coding DNA: TGCAGTGCTCGTGGACGAGTCACAGATACGCAGTATTTT.

V is TRBV7-9 and J is TRBJ2-5, with 8 bases fitting TRBD1. Germline values: CDR1 SEHNR, CDR2 FQNEAQ (reference sequence). The length of the CDR3 is 14 residues. V gave up 7 bases and J gave up 5 bases; unmatched junction bases: 9. The CDR3 DNA reads TGTGCCAGCATCCAAGACAGGGGTGTGGAGACCCAGTACTTC. It codes for CASIQDRGVETQYF.

This clonotype appeared a few times. The rearrangement uses TRBV7-8 and TRBJ1-6; maybe TRBD1 (6 bases). Germline V lookup: CDR1 SGHVS, CDR2 FQNEAQ. V was shortened by 1 base and J by 7 bases, with 14 bases between the two germline ends. CDR3 length equals 16 residues. The CDR3 nucleotides read TGTGCCAGCAGCTTAGGACCCATTACAGGGAATTCACCCCTCCACTTT. Translation: CASSLGPITGNSPLHF.

The chain joins TRBV5-4 to TRBJ2-2; no clear D. Trimming took 6 bases from V and 6 from J, leaving 12 bases between them. CDR1 is SGHNT and CDR2 is YYREEE in the germline V gene (reference sequence). This CDR3 has 13 amino acids. DNA for the CDR3: TGTGCCAGCAACACCGTCCCTCCCGGGGAGCTGTTTTTT. Encoded protein: CASNTVPPGELFF.

This clonotype has just a few counts. J is TRBJ1-5 and V is TRBV29-1; perhaps TRBD1 as D (5 bases). The germline gives CDR1 SQVTM, CDR2 ANQGSEA. Trimming removed 4 bases from V and 4 bases from J, with 14 bases in between. This CDR3 comprises 14 residues. The CDR3 nucleotides are TGCAGCGTTGGGGTGCCGGGGGTTAATCAGCCCCAGCATTTT. Amino acids: CSVGVPGVNQPQHF.

The chain combines TRBV6-6 with TRBJ2-4; D is unresolved. The V and J ends lost 5 bases and 3 bases respectively, with 17 bases between them. Germline V gene data show CDR1 as MNHNY and CDR2 as SVGAGI (reference sequence). This CDR3 has 16 amino acids. The CDR3 loop reads CASSPPTVKGKNIQYF. For the CDR3, the DNA is TGTGCCAGCAGTCCCCCAACCGTAAAAGGCAAAAACATTCAGTACTTC.

The gene calls are TRBV18 and TRBJ2-1; TRBD2 agrees at 9 bases. Germline CDR1 and CDR2: KGHSH and LQKENI. V was pared by 0 bases and J by 4 bases, with 4 bases of the junction left unmatched. This CDR3 is 16 amino acids long. As DNA, the CDR3 is TGTGCCAGCTCACCACCGGCAGCGGGGGGTTACAATGAGCAGTTCTTC. Translating gives CASSPPAAGGYNEQFF.

This clonotype has just a few counts. This chain joins TRBV18 and TRBJ2-7, with TRBD1 matching over 9 bases. There are 14 residues in the CDR3. Germline values: CDR1 KGHSH, CDR2 LQKENI. Trimming cost V 3 bases and J 7 bases; bases outside gene matches: 7. The CDR3 protein is CASSPALGTGEQYV. The CDR3 nucleotides read TGTGCCAGCTCACCGGCCCTGGGGACAGGGGAGCAGTACGTC.

The sample holds a few counts of this clonotype. The chain carries TRBV6-8 and TRBJ2-5; a possible D gene is TRBD2 (5 bases). Trimming took off 2 bases at V and 13 bases at J, with 20 bases between the two ends. Germline-derived CDR1 and CDR2 are MNHGY and SAAAGT. The CDR3 consists of 14 residues. The CDR3 spells CASSYPFLGLLRYF. DNA of the CDR3: TGTGCCAGCAGTTACCCCTTTTTAGGACTGCTAAGGTACTTC.

Ten or more counts support this clonotype. The chain joins TRBV4-3 to TRBJ2-7; D remains unclear. The CDR3 is made up of 15 amino acids. V was clipped by 1 base and J by 6 bases, with 16 bases between them. CDR1 LGHNA and CDR2 YSLEER come from the germline V gene. CDR3 coding DNA: TGCGCCAGCAGCCAAGGTTGGCCTCCGGTGGGCGAGCAGTACTTC. This gives the protein CASSQGWPPVGEQYF.

This clonotype showed up just a few times. This chain connects TRBV7-8 to TRBJ1-5, with 8 positions matching TRBD1. Trimming cost V 7 bases and J 8 bases; bases outside gene matches: 7. The CDR3 covers 13 residues. Germline loops: CDR1 SGHVS, CDR2 FQNEAQ. The CDR3 DNA reads TGTGCCAGCACCGACAGGGGATGGAAGCCCCAGCATTTT. This gives the protein CASTDRGWKPQHF.

A few counts support this clonotype. V usage is TRBV5-4 and J usage is TRBJ1-2, with a tentative D call TRBD1 (5 bases). In germline, CDR1 is SGHNT, CDR2 YYREEE (reference sequence). The V gene lost 2 bases and the J gene lost 6 bases, with 20 bases spanning the gap. The CDR3 length is 16 residues. The CDR3 nucleotides are TGTGCCAGCAGCTTATCTGGGACCTATCCGGAGAATGGCTACACCTTC. Encoded protein: CASSLSGTYPENGYTF.